These T cell receptor beta chains were read from a single sample in a study of T cell repertoires in cytomegalovirus infection. TCRdb passed the reads through MiXCR, listing each CDR3 protein once. The profile shows fewer than 850,000 distinct CDR3 sequences, almost 30% of them singletons. Their antigens remain unidentified. Sequenced material: cultured CD8+ T cells from PBMCs, taken from culture after CMV antigen stimulation. All receptors come from a human donor in good health (CMV status not recorded). Some clones in this sample may be carry-over from other donors' samples. Both conserved end residues are part of each CDR3. A D gene is named only where the DNA matches it firmly. Rows may omit the clone size; those that give it use once, few, many or a size class.

V gene: TRBV6-5; D gene: TRBD1; J gene: TRBJ2-7; clone size: few; CDR3 protein: CASSYSGGALSEQYF; CDR3 DNA: TGTGCCAGCAGTTACTCAGGGGGCGCTTTGAGCGAGCAGTACTTC
V gene: TRBV7-9; D gene: .; J gene: TRBJ2-3; clone size: .; CDR3 protein: CASNGLDLTDTQYF; CDR3 DNA: TGTGCCAGCAACGGTCTAGACCTCACAGATACGCAGTATTTT
V gene: TRBV29-1; D gene: TRBD1; J gene: TRBJ1-2; clone size: few; CDR3 protein: CSVDTGEGNYGYTF; CDR3 DNA: TGCAGCGTTGATACAGGGGAAGGGAACTATGGCTACACCTTC
V gene: TRBV9; D gene: TRBD2; J gene: TRBJ2-1; clone size: once; CDR3 protein: CASSPWGGVLYNEQFF; CDR3 DNA: TGTGCCAGCAGTCCCTGGGGGGGGGTCCTTTACAATGAGCAGTTCTTC
V gene: TRBV4-1; D gene: .; J gene: TRBJ2-3; clone size: few; CDR3 protein: CASSQESGTATDTQYF; CDR3 DNA: TGCGCCAGCAGCCAAGAGTCCGGGACGGCGACAGATACGCAGTATTTT
V gene: TRBV3-1; D gene: .; J gene: TRBJ2-1; clone size: many; CDR3 protein: CASSQVNAGYNEQFF; CDR3 DNA: TGTGCCAGCAGCCAAGTTAACGCGGGGTACAATGAGCAGTTCTTC
V gene: TRBV7-6; D gene: .; J gene: TRBJ1-1; clone size: .; CDR3 protein: CASSPDGRTEAFF; CDR3 DNA: TGTGCCAGCAGCCCGGACGGGCGCACTGAAGCTTTCTTT
V gene: TRBV4-3; D gene: TRBD2; J gene: TRBJ2-1; clone size: .; CDR3 protein: CASSLKHPLAGGSNEQFF; CDR3 DNA: TGCGCCAGCAGCCTAAAGCACCCCCTAGCGGGGGGGTCCAATGAGCAGTTCTTC
V gene: TRBV12-3/TRBV12-4; D gene: TRBD2; J gene: TRBJ2-5; clone size: few; CDR3 protein: CASSPTSVETQYF; CDR3 DNA: TGTGCCAGCAGTCCTACTAGCGTCGAGACCCAGTACTTC
V gene: TRBV7-2; D gene: TRBD1; J gene: TRBJ1-5; clone size: many; CDR3 protein: CASSEPDRVNQPQHF; CDR3 DNA: TGTGCCAGCAGCGAGCCGGACAGGGTTAATCAGCCCCAGCATTTT
V gene: TRBV12-3/TRBV12-4; D gene: .; J gene: TRBJ2-2; clone size: few; CDR3 protein: CASIPGASERGELFF; CDR3 DNA: TGTGCCAGCATCCCGGGGGCATCCGAGCGCGGGGAGCTGTTTTTT
V gene: TRBV27; D gene: .; J gene: TRBJ1-5; clone size: few; CDR3 protein: CASSPTRSNQPQHF; CDR3 DNA: TGTGCCAGCAGTCCAACACGGAGCAATCAGCCCCAGCATTTT
V gene: TRBV5-4; D gene: .; J gene: TRBJ1-6; clone size: .; CDR3 protein: CASSTGHSSPLHF; CDR3 DNA: TGTGCCAGCAGCACGGGACATTCTTCACCCCTCCACTTT
V gene: TRBV19; D gene: .; J gene: TRBJ1-2; clone size: few; CDR3 protein: CASSIVPENYGYTF; CDR3 DNA: TGTGCCAGTAGTATAGTCCCCGAGAACTATGGCTACACCTTC
V gene: TRBV12-3/TRBV12-4; D gene: .; J gene: TRBJ2-4; clone size: .; CDR3 protein: CASSYPRGAKNIQYF; CDR3 DNA: TGTGCCAGCAGTTACCCCCGGGGAGCCAAAAACATTCAGTACTTC
V gene: TRBV12-3/TRBV12-4; D gene: .; J gene: TRBJ1-1; clone size: few; CDR3 protein: CASSLGRGGNTEAFF; CDR3 DNA: TGTGCCAGCAGTTTAGGGCGGGGAGGGAACACTGAAGCTTTCTTT
V gene: TRBV7-8; D gene: .; J gene: TRBJ1-3; clone size: many; CDR3 protein: CASSLGTSLGNTIYF; CDR3 DNA: TGTGCCAGCAGCTTAGGGACCAGCCTTGGAAACACCATATATTTT
V gene: TRBV7-9; D gene: .; J gene: TRBJ1-4; clone size: many; CDR3 protein: CASSLAGAGDEKLFF; CDR3 DNA: TGTGCCAGCAGCTTAGCGGGGGCAGGGGATGAAAAACTGTTTTTT
V gene: TRBV12-5; D gene: .; J gene: TRBJ2-7; clone size: .; CDR3 protein: CASGLVVGTSSYEQYF; CDR3 DNA: TGTGCTAGTGGTTTGGTTGTAGGGACCTCCTCCTACGAGCAGTACTTC
V gene: TRBV15; D gene: .; J gene: TRBJ1-2; clone size: .; CDR3 protein: CATSRVAGNNYGYTF; CDR3 DNA: TGTGCCACCAGCAGAGTTGCAGGGAATAACTATGGCTACACCTTC
V gene: TRBV2; D gene: .; J gene: TRBJ1-1; clone size: few; CDR3 protein: CASSATPVLAEAFF; CDR3 DNA: TGTGCCAGCAGTGCAACACCGGTTTTGGCTGAAGCTTTCTTT
V gene: TRBV7-9; D gene: .; J gene: TRBJ1-3; clone size: few; CDR3 protein: CASSLDGHAGNTIYF; CDR3 DNA: TGTGCCAGCAGCTTAGACGGACATGCTGGAAACACCATATATTTT
V gene: TRBV2; D gene: TRBD1; J gene: TRBJ1-2; clone size: .; CDR3 protein: CASRYWTGGDSYGYTF; CDR3 DNA: TGTGCCAGCAGGTACTGGACAGGGGGCGATAGCTATGGCTACACCTTC
V gene: TRBV5-1; D gene: .; J gene: TRBJ1-1; clone size: .; CDR3 protein: CASSTPGDPEAFF; CDR3 DNA: TGCGCCAGCAGCACCCCAGGGGACCCTGAAGCTTTCTTT
V gene: TRBV4-1; D gene: .; J gene: TRBJ2-2; clone size: .; CDR3 protein: CASSQEKGVYTGELFF; CDR3 DNA: TGCGCCAGCAGCCAAGAGAAGGGGGTTTATACCGGGGAGCTGTTTTTT
V gene: TRBV5-1; D gene: .; J gene: TRBJ2-3; clone size: .; CDR3 protein: CASSSSGLGGTDTQYF; CDR3 DNA: TGCGCCAGCAGCTCGTCAGGGCTCGGTGGGACAGATACGCAGTATTTT
V gene: TRBV29-1; D gene: .; J gene: TRBJ2-6; clone size: .; CDR3 protein: CSVEGGEVQNPHSGANVLTF; CDR3 DNA: TGCAGCGTTGAAGGAGGTGAGGTACAGAACCCCCACTCTGGGGCCAACGTCCTGACTTTC
V gene: TRBV7-6; D gene: TRBD2; J gene: TRBJ2-5; clone size: few; CDR3 protein: CASSSSIGLADHRQYF; CDR3 DNA: TGTGCCAGCAGCTCCTCGATCGGACTAGCGGACCACCGCCAGTACTTC
V gene: TRBV3-1; D gene: .; J gene: TRBJ1-1; clone size: .; CDR3 protein: CASSQESSAEAFF; CDR3 DNA: TGTGCCAGCAGCCAAGAAAGTAGCGCTGAAGCTTTCTTT
V gene: TRBV7-9; D gene: .; J gene: TRBJ2-3; clone size: .; CDR3 protein: CTSSPKVPTSSSTDTQYF; CDR3 DNA: TGTACCAGCAGCCCGAAGGTGCCGACTAGTTCGAGCACAGATACGCAGTATTTT
V gene: TRBV12-5; D gene: .; J gene: TRBJ2-5; clone size: .; CDR3 protein: CASGQQGSTQYF; CDR3 DNA: TGTGCTAGTGGTCAACAGGGATCCACCCAGTACTTC
V gene: TRBV7-6; D gene: TRBD1; J gene: TRBJ1-1; clone size: many; CDR3 protein: CASSTPGQIMNTEAFF; CDR3 DNA: TGTGCCAGCAGCACTCCGGGACAGATAATGAACACTGAAGCTTTCTTT
V gene: TRBV5-6; D gene: .; J gene: TRBJ2-3; clone size: .; CDR3 protein: CASSLGQPTSTDTQYF; CDR3 DNA: TGTGCCAGCAGCTTAGGACAGCCAACAAGCACAGATACGCAGTATTTT
V gene: TRBV5-1; D gene: .; J gene: TRBJ2-1; clone size: few; CDR3 protein: CASSSGEGSYNEQFF; CDR3 DNA: TGCGCCAGCAGCTCAGGTGAGGGCTCCTACAATGAGCAGTTCTTC
V gene: TRBV29-1; D gene: .; J gene: TRBJ2-5; clone size: .; CDR3 protein: CSVEEEQSRETQYF; CDR3 DNA: TGCAGCGTTGAAGAGGAACAGAGCCGGGAGACCCAGTACTTC
V gene: TRBV5-1; D gene: TRBD2; J gene: TRBJ2-1; clone size: .; CDR3 protein: CASSLAIAGGYNEQFF; CDR3 DNA: TGCGCCAGCAGCTTGGCAATAGCGGGGGGATACAATGAGCAGTTCTTC
V gene: TRBV4-3; D gene: .; J gene: TRBJ2-6; clone size: .; CDR3 protein: CASSQDPAGANVLTF; CDR3 DNA: TGCGCCAGCAGCCAAGACCCGGCAGGGGCCAACGTCCTGACTTTC
V gene: TRBV2; D gene: .; J gene: TRBJ1-1; clone size: few; CDR3 protein: CASRTQGYTEAFF; CDR3 DNA: TGTGCCAGCAGGACCCAGGGGTATACTGAAGCTTTCTTT
V gene: TRBV6-5; D gene: .; J gene: TRBJ1-6; clone size: few; CDR3 protein: CASSYLNPSSYNSPLHF; CDR3 DNA: TGTGCCAGCAGTTACCTAAATCCCAGCTCCTATAATTCACCCCTCCACTTT
V gene: TRBV7-3; D gene: .; J gene: TRBJ2-2; clone size: .; CDR3 protein: CASSSLYEGSGELFF; CDR3 DNA: TGTGCCAGCAGCTCCCTGTATGAAGGGTCCGGGGAGCTGTTTTTT
V gene: TRBV2; D gene: .; J gene: TRBJ2-5; clone size: .; CDR3 protein: CASSDQGPTQYQETQYF; CDR3 DNA: TGTGCCAGCAGTGATCAAGGCCCTACACAGTACCAAGAGACCCAGTACTTC
V gene: TRBV4-1; D gene: .; J gene: TRBJ1-6; clone size: .; CDR3 protein: CASSQVQGVPPLHF; CDR3 DNA: TGCGCCAGCAGCCAAGTACAGGGTGTACCACCCCTCCACTTT
V gene: TRBV4-2; D gene: .; J gene: TRBJ2-1; clone size: .; CDR3 protein: CASSQGGGGSEQFF; CDR3 DNA: TGTGCCAGCAGCCAAGGGGGAGGGGGTAGTGAGCAGTTCTTC
V gene: TRBV4-1; D gene: TRBD1; J gene: TRBJ1-2; clone size: few; CDR3 protein: CASSQVEGADYGYTF; CDR3 DNA: TGCGCCAGCAGCCAAGTGGAGGGGGCTGACTATGGCTACACCTTC
V gene: TRBV7-9; D gene: .; J gene: TRBJ2-2; clone size: .; CDR3 protein: CASSLPGATGELFF; CDR3 DNA: TGTGCCAGCAGCTTACCAGGGGCCACCGGGGAGCTGTTTTTT
V gene: TRBV6-2/TRBV6-3; D gene: .; J gene: TRBJ1-2; clone size: many; CDR3 protein: CASTSRESNYGYTF; CDR3 DNA: TGTGCCAGCACCTCGAGGGAGTCTAACTATGGCTACACCTTC
V gene: TRBV7-4; D gene: .; J gene: TRBJ2-1; clone size: .; CDR3 protein: CASSLDGGGYEQFF; CDR3 DNA: TGTGCCAGCAGCCTAGACGGTGGGGGATATGAGCAGTTCTTC
V gene: TRBV13; D gene: .; J gene: TRBJ1-2; clone size: .; CDR3 protein: CASSLGLGPSYGYTF; CDR3 DNA: TGTGCCAGCAGCTTAGGCCTCGGACCGTCCTATGGCTACACCTTC
V gene: TRBV11-2; D gene: .; J gene: TRBJ1-2; clone size: few; CDR3 protein: CASSLDPGTYGYTF; CDR3 DNA: TGTGCCAGCAGCTTAGACCCAGGAACCTATGGCTACACCTTC
V gene: TRBV10-3; D gene: TRBD1; J gene: TRBJ1-1; clone size: .; CDR3 protein: CAISETGTEGWTEAFF; CDR3 DNA: TGTGCCATCAGCGAGACCGGGACAGAGGGTTGGACTGAAGCTTTCTTT
V gene: TRBV2; D gene: .; J gene: TRBJ1-2; clone size: .; CDR3 protein: CASDGGPLYGYTF; CDR3 DNA: TGTGCCAGCGACGGGGGGCCTCTCTATGGCTACACCTTC
V gene: TRBV5-1; D gene: TRBD2; J gene: TRBJ2-1; clone size: once; CDR3 protein: CASSFSGGALYNEQFF; CDR3 DNA: TGCGCCAGCAGCTTTAGCGGGGGGGCCTTGTACAATGAGCAGTTCTTC
V gene: TRBV7-8; D gene: .; J gene: TRBJ2-1; clone size: many; CDR3 protein: CASSLGTPTNEQFF; CDR3 DNA: TGTGCCAGCAGCTTGGGAACACCGACAAATGAGCAGTTCTTC
V gene: TRBV20-1; D gene: .; J gene: TRBJ2-3; clone size: .; CDR3 protein: CSARDGLIPPADTQYF; CDR3 DNA: TGCAGTGCTAGAGATGGGCTGATCCCCCCCGCAGATACGCAGTATTTT